These 16 T cell receptor beta chains came from one sample sequenced in a study of cytomegalovirus exposure and HLA in healthy donors (dated by TCRdb to the late 2010s). Libraries were made using the immunoSEQ multiplex PCR assay. A mixture of 60 forward primers for TCR Vbeta segments and 13 reverse primers for TCR Jbeta segments was used in the multiplex PCR. In TCRdb, the immuneACCESS table is reduced to in-frame sequences with V and J assigned. These tables do not hold every clone; where another copy was compared, an unresolved V gene accounts for under half, and the others remain unexplained. The sample table contains 130,000 or so clones; only one count was recorded for approximately 77% of them. The ten largest clonotypes hold 0.94% of the sample. Specimen: PBMCs. These receptors all come from a woman aged 55-75 years in good health and CMV-seronegative.

The chain combines TRBV6-1 with TRBJ1-3; D remains unclear. Trimming shortened V by 4 bases and J by 0 bases, and 10 bases separated the two germline ends. This CDR3 comprises 15 residues. Germline CDR1 and CDR2: MNHNS and SASEGT. CDR3 sequence reads: CASSALRGSGNTIYF. CDR3 sequence (DNA): TGTGCCAGCAGTGCCCTCCGGGGCTCTGGAAACACCATATATTTT.

V and J are TRBV9 and TRBJ2-5, with a possible D match to TRBD2 (7 bases). V was cut by 0 bases and J by 1 base, with 10 bases left in between. The germline V gene has CDR1 SGDLS and CDR2 YYNGEE. The CDR3 covers 15 residues. CDR3 sequence reads: CASSVAGEGQETQYF. CDR3 coding DNA: TGTGCCAGCAGCGTAGCAGGGGAGGGCCAAGAGACCCAGTACTTC.

The chain combines TRBV27 with TRBJ2-1, with no clear D. V was cut by 8 bases and J by 5 bases, with 19 bases left in between. The CDR3 loop spans 15 amino acids. CDR1 is MNHEY, CDR2 SMNVEV, per germline (reference sequence). CDR3 in amino acids: CASSRPGQKHNEQFF. The DNA of the CDR3 is TGTGCCAGCTCCAGACCGGGTCAGAAACACAATGAGCAGTTCTTC.

This chain joins TRBV6-4 and TRBJ1-5; tentatively, D is TRBD1 (5 bases). The V end was cut by 2 bases, the J end by 2 bases, with 7 bases between. The length of the CDR3 is 14 residues. CDR1 is MRHNA and CDR2 is SNTAGT in the germline V gene. For the CDR3, the DNA is TGTGCCAGCAGTGACAGGGGTGGCAATCAGCCCCAGCATTTT. This translates into CASSDRGGNQPQHF.

The V gene is TRBV6-1, the J gene TRBJ2-7; 9 bases are shared with TRBD2. Germline V gives CDR1 MNHNS, CDR2 SASEGT. Unmatched junction bases numbered 7, after V lost 4 bases and J lost 3 bases. The CDR3 has 15 residues. The CDR3 reads CASSVSGGEYYEQYF. DNA for the CDR3: TGTGCCAGCAGTGTTAGCGGGGGTGAGTACTACGAGCAGTACTTC.

This clone was seen a handful of times. The chain recombines TRBV19 with TRBJ1-2; D is perhaps TRBD1 (5 bases). Germline V lookup: CDR1 LNHDA, CDR2 SQIVND (reference sequence). The V end was cut by 10 bases, the J end by 8 bases, with 20 bases between. This CDR3 region has 13 residues. For the CDR3, the DNA is TGTGCCACCCAGACCGGGACTATGTGGGGCTACACCTTC. Its translation: CATQTGTMWGYTF.

The chain has TRBV27 and TRBJ2-5, with 11 bases matching TRBD2. Judging by the DNA end, TRBJ2-7 fits better; the J call may be wrong. The CDR3 sequence is 23 residues long. The germline V gene has CDR1 MNHEY and CDR2 SMNVEV (reference sequence). The chain's CDR3 is CASSTLLPPIPLAGGPPSYEQYF. Here the CDR3 DNA reads TGTGCCAGCAGTACCCTTCTCCCCCCGATACCCTTAGCGGGAGGGCCCCCTTCCTACGAGCAGTACTTC.

The chain is built from TRBV6-5 and TRBJ1-1; TRBD1 matches at 9 bases. Germline V lookup: CDR1 MNHEY, CDR2 SVGAGI. This CDR3 comprises 15 residues. V trimming: 6 bases; J trimming: 5 bases; junction bases outside the gene matches: 10. This chain's CDR3 is CASRGQGPKGTEAFF. The CDR3 DNA is TGTGCCAGCAGGGGACAGGGCCCCAAGGGGACTGAAGCTTTCTTT.

This clone came up once. This chain links TRBV19 with TRBJ2-1, with a possible D match to TRBD1 (5 bases). The CDR3 covers 15 residues. In germline, CDR1 is LNHDA, CDR2 SQIVND (reference sequence). V was pared by 6 bases and J by 2 bases, with 14 bases between. CDR3 sequence (DNA): TGTGCCAGTAGCCAAAGGACACTCACCTACAATGAGCAGTTCTTC. Translation: CASSQRTLTYNEQFF. Looking up the rest from reference TRBV19 and TRBJ2-1 gives the full variable domain: DGGITQSPKYLFRKEGQNVTLSCEQNLNHDAMYWYRQDPGQGLRLIYYSQIVNDFQKGDIAEGYSVSREKKESFPLTVTSAQKNPTAFYLCASSQRTLTYNEQFFGPGTRLTVL.

This chain links TRBV28 with TRBJ2-3; D is possibly TRBD2 (5 bases). CDR3 size: 14 residues. Germline V CDR1 and CDR2: MDHEN, SYDVKM. V dropped 6 bases and J dropped 7 bases, with 17 bases sitting between them. DNA of the CDR3: TGTGCCAGCAGCGAGGGAATCGGAGGCTATACGCAGTATTTT. Translated, it gives CASSEGIGGYTQYF.

The chain recombines TRBV7-3 with TRBJ1-3; 8 nucleotides match TRBD1. The germline gives CDR1 SGHTA, CDR2 FQGTGA. J gave up 2 bases and V 1 base, and 13 bases lay outside the gene matches. CDR3 length: 19 residues. Here the CDR3 reads CASSLNPRQGPMPGNTIYF. The CDR3 DNA reads as TGTGCCAGCAGCTTAAATCCTAGACAGGGGCCTATGCCTGGAAACACCATATATTTT.

The chain recombines TRBV4-1 with TRBJ2-1; weak D call: TRBD2 (6 bases). Trimming shortened V by 0 bases and J by 12 bases, and 18 bases separated the two germline ends. From germline, CDR1 is MGHRA and CDR2 YSYEKL. The CDR3 has 15 amino acids. This CDR3 reads CASSQDFPGDAAQFF. DNA of the CDR3: TGCGCCAGCAGCCAAGATTTTCCGGGGGATGCTGCGCAGTTCTTC.

The chain is built from TRBV5-1 and TRBJ2-5; 8 bases match TRBD2. Per germline, CDR1 SGHRS and CDR2 YFSETQ. J was trimmed by 4 bases and V by 0 bases; bases with no gene match: 8. This CDR3 is 16 amino acids long. CDR3 DNA sequence: TGCGCCAGCAGCTTGGCGGTTCCGGGACTAGGAGAGACCCAGTACTTC. Its translation: CASSLAVPGLGETQYF.

The chain combines TRBV4-1 with TRBJ2-7; 7 bases fit TRBD2. This CDR3 spans 16 amino acids. Germline CDR1 is MGHRA and CDR2 is YSYEKL. The J segment lost 3 bases and the V segment lost 0 bases, leaving 8 bases of the junction unmatched. CDR3 sequence: CASSQEVGLVIYEQYF. CDR3 coding DNA: TGCGCCAGCAGCCAAGAGGTCGGACTAGTGATCTACGAGCAGTACTTC.

This clone came up a few times. The chain recombines TRBV6-1 with TRBJ2-5; possibly TRBD1 for D (5 bases). Germline CDR1 MNHNS, CDR2 SASEGT. V lost 10 bases and J 1 base, leaving 16 bases between the germline ends. This CDR3 spans 14 amino acids. CDR3 residues: CATTSNRIQETQYF. The CDR3 DNA follows: TGTGCCACCACGTCCAACAGGATCCAAGAGACCCAGTACTTC.

J is TRBJ2-2 and V is TRBV5-4; D possibly corresponds to TRBD1 (6 bases). The CDR3 extends over 17 amino acids. The V end was cut by 4 bases, the J end by 6 bases, with 22 bases between. Germline values: CDR1 SGHNT, CDR2 YYREEE (reference sequence). The CDR3 loop is CASSPGRTRGSAGELFF. CDR3 sequence (DNA): TGTGCCAGCAGCCCTGGTCGAACGAGGGGGTCTGCCGGGGAGCTGTTTTTT.